This TCR beta chain was retrieved from a study of cytomegalovirus exposure and HLA in healthy donors. Primers for the PCR totalled 60 Vbeta and 13 Jbeta. Data came from immunoSEQ multiplex PCR; TCRdb stores just in-frame clones and leaves some out. In the table there are some 200,000 clones, 65% to 90% of which are singletons. Points from the study as a whole: The study designated 160 or so TCR beta chains cytomegalovirus-associated. As a later analysis showed, several of the most significant clusters appeared to be linked to common viral pathogens. As was reported, the HLA-A and HLA-B alleles of most subjects were accurately predicted from TCR beta sequences.

To note about this clone: Its antigen is not identified.

This CDR3 has 16 residues. The V and J ends lost 5 bases and 5 bases, in that order; junction bases with no gene match: 7. Germline V gene lookup returns CDR1 MDHEN and CDR2 SYDVKM. Sequencing was performed on PBMCs. The sequence was collected from a girl aged 5-17 years in good health and CMV-seronegative. The rearrangement uses TRBV28 and TRBJ2-2; TRBD1 agrees at 11 bases. The CDR3 nucleotides are TGTGCCAGCAGTATAACCGGGACAGGGGGTACCGGGGAGCTGTTTTTT. Protein sequence: CASSITGTGGTGELFF.